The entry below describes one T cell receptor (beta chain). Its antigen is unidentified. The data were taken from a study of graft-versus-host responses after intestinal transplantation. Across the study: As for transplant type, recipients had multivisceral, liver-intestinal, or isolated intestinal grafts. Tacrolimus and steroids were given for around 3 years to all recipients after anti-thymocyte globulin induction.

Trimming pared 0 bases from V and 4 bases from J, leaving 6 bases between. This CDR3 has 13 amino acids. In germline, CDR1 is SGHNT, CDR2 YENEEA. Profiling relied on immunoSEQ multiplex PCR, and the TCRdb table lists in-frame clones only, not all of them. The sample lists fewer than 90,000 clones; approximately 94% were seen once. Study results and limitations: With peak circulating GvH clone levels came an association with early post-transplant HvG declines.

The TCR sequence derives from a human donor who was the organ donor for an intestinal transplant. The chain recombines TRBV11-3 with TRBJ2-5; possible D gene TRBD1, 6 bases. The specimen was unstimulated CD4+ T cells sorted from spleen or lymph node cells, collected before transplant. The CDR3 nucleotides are TGTGCCAGCAGCTTAGACAGGGGAGAGACCCAGTACTTC. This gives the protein CASSLDRGETQYF.